The clone carrying this T cell receptor beta chain was seen a few times. These data originate in a study of spatial heterogeneity in lung cancer. The ends were cut back, 4 bases at V and 2 bases at J, with 16 bases in the middle. Germline lookup yields CDR1 LGHDT and CDR2 YNNKEL (reference sequence). This CDR3 spans 16 amino acids. TCR cDNA molecules each carried a unique molecular identifier. TCRdb reanalysed the 5' RACE reads using MiXCR and keeps one entry per CDR3 protein. Counted here are tens of thousands of distinct CDR3 sequences, roughly 13% occurring once; the ten biggest clones make up 4.6%. Described time point: sample taken at primary tumor resection. The authors sequenced whole RNA from tumor, nontumor lung or frozen PBMC without sorting.

The clonotype was recovered from a male donor with early-stage non-small cell lung cancer. The rearrangement joins TRBV3-1 to TRBJ2-3; either TRBD1 or TRBD2 may supply D (5 bases each). The sequenced sample was PBMCs, obtained at surgery. The CDR3 region is CASSLTRRELTDTQYF. CDR3 sequence (DNA): TGTGCCAGCAGCCTTACCCGCAGGGAGCTCACAGATACGCAGTATTTT.